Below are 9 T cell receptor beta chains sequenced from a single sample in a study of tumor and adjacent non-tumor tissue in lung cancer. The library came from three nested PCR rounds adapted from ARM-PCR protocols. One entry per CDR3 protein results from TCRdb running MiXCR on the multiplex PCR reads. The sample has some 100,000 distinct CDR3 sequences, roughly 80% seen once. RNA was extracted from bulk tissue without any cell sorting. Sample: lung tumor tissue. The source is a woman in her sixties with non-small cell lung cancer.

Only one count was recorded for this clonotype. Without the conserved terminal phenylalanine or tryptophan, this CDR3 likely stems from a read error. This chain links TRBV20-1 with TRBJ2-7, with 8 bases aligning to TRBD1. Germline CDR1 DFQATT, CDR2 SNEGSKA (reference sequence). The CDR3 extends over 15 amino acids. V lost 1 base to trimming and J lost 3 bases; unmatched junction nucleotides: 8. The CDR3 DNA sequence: TGCAGTGCTAGAGTTGGACAGGGTAAAAGCTACGAGCAGTACTTA. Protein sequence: CSARVGQGKSYEQYL.

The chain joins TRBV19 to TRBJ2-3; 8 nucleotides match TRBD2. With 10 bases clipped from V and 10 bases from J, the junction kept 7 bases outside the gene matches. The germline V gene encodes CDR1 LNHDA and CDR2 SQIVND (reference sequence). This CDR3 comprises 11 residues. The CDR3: CATGLASAQYF. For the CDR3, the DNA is TGTGCCACCGGACTAGCAAGCGCGCAGTATTTT.

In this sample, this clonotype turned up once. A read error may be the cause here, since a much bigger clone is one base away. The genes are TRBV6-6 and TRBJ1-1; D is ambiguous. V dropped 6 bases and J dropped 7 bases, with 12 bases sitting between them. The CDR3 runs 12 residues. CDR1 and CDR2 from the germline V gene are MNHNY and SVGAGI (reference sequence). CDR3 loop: CASRDGLNEAFF. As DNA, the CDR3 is TGTGCCAGCAGAGACGGACTCAATGAAGCTTTCTTT.

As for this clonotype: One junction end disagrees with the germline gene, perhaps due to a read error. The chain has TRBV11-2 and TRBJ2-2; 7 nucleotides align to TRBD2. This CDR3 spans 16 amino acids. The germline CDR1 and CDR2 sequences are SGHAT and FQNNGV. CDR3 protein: CASSSPPQRGVGELFF. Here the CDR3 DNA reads TGCGCCAGCAGCTCTCCCCCCCAGCGGGGAGTCGGGGAGCTGTTTTTT.

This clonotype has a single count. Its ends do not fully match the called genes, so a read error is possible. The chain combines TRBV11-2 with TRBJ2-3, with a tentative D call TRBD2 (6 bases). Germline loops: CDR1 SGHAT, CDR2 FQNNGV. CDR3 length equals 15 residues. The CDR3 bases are TGTGTCAGCAGCTTAGATCTCGTCGGGGGAGATACGCAGTATTTT. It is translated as CVSSLDLVGGDTQYF. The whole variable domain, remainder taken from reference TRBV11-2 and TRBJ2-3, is EAGVAQSPRYKIIEKRQSVAFWCNPISGHATLYWYQQILGQGPKLLIQFQNNGVVDDSQLPKDRFSAERLKGVDSTLKIQPAKLEDSAVYLCVSSLDLVGGDTQYFGPGTRLTVL.

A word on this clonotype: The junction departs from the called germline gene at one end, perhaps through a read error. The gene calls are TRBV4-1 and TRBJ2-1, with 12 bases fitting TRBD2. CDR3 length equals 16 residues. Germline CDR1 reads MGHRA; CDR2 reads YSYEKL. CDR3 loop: CASSRPASGGANDQFF. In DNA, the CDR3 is TGCGCCAGCAGCCGCCCAGCTAGCGGGGGGGCCAATGACCAGTTTTTC.

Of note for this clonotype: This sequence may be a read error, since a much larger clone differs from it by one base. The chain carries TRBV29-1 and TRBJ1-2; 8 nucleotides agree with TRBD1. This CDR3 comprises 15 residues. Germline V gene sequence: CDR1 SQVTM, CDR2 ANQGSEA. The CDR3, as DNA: TGCATCGTTGAATTAGGTACAGGGGGAGGCGGTGGCTACACCTTC. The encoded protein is CIVELGTGGGGGYTF.

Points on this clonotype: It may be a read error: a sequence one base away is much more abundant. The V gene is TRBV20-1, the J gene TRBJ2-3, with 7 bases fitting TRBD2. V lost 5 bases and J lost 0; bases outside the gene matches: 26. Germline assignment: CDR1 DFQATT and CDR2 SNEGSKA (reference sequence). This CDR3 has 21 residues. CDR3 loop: CSAFPPSGSRPRFASTDTQYF. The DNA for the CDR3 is TGCAGTGCTTTTCCCCCTAGCGGCAGTCGCCCCCGGTTCGCTAGCACAGATACGCAGTATTTT.

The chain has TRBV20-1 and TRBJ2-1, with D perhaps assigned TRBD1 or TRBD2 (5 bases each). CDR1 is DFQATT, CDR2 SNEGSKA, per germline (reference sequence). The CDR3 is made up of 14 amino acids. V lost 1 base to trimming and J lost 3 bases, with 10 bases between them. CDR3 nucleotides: TGCAGTGCTAGAGGGGATGGGGGCTACAATGAGCAGTTCTTC. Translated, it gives CSARGDGGYNEQFF.